The sequence of this T cell receptor (beta chain) was determined in a study of blood T cell repertoires in COVID-19. About the research overall: Donors in the United States, Italy and Spain gave samples during acute or convalescent COVID-19. The analysed material was cDNA or gDNA that came from T cells, B-cell-depleted T cells, or PBMCs.

From germline, CDR1 is SNHLY and CDR2 FYNNEI. V was clipped by 4 bases and J by 4 bases; unmatched bases: 7. This CDR3 contains 15 residues. As handled by the study authors: Using reference gene primer amplification, nucleated cell counts were estimated. Using immunoSEQ multiplex PCR, the repertoire was profiled, and TCRdb retains in-frame clones only, with some absent. V, J and clone size reflect that table, while D and trimming were determined from the DNA. The table has 350,000 to 450,000 clones, more than 85% seen once. The genes are TRBV2 and TRBJ2-1; 7 positions match TRBD2. Sequencing was performed on peripheral blood. This TCR derives from a human donor in a cohort sampled during active COVID-19. The CDR3 region has the DNA TGTGCCAGCAGTGTAGCACTAGCGAGATACAATGAGCAGTTCTTC. Protein: CASSVALARYNEQFF.